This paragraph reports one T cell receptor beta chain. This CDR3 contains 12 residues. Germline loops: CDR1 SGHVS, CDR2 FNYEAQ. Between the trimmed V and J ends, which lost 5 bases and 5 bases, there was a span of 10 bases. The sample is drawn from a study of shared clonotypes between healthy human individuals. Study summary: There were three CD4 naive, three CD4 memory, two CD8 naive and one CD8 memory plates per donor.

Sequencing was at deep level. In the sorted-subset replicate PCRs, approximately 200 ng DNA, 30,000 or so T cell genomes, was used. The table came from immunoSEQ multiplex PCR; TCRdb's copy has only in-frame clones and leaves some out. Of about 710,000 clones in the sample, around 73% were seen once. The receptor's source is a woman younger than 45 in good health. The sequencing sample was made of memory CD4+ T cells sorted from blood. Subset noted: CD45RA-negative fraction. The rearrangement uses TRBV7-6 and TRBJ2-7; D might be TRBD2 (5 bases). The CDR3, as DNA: TGTGCCAGCAGCCAGATCGGGGACGAGCAGTACTTC. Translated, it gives CASSQIGDEQYF. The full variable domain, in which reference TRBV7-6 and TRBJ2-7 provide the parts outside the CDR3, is GAGVSQSPRYKVTKRGQDVALRCDPISGHVSLYWYRQALGQGPEFLTYFNYEAQQDKSGLPNDRFSAERPEGSISTLTIQRTEQRDSAMYRCASSQIGDEQYFGPGTRLTVT.